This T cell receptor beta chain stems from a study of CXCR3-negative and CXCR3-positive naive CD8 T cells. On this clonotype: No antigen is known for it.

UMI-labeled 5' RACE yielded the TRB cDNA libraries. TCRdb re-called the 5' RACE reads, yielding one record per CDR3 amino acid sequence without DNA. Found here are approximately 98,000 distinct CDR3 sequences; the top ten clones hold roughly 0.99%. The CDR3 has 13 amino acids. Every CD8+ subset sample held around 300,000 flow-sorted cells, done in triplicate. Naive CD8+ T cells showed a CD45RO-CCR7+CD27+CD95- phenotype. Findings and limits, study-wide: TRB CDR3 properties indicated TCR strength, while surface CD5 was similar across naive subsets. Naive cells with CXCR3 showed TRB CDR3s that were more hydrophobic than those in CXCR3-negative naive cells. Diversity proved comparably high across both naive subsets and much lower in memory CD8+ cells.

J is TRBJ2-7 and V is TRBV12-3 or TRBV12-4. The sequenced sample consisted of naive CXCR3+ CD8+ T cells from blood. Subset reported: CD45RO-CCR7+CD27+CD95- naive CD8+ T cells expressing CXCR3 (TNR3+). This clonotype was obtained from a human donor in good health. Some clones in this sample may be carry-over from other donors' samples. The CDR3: CASSFSFVYEQYF.